These T cell receptor beta chains were read from a single sample in a study of read filtering for tumor transcriptome and immune sequencing. TCRdb itself ran the reads through MiXCR, one entry per CDR3 protein. The repertoire holds more than 35,000 distinct CDR3 sequences, with around 15% as singletons. The material sequenced was a population of CD138-negative cells sorted from bone marrow. The receptors were gathered from a donor at least 40 years old with multiple myeloma. CDR3s include the opening cysteine and the closing phenylalanine or tryptophan. Each record gives: J gene, clone size, V gene, D gene, CDR3 protein, CDR3 DNA. D genes are given only for firm matches. A row's size may be missing; if present it is once, few, many or a size class.

TRBJ1-4,many,TRBV6-6,NA,CASSVRGGNEKLFF,TGTGCCAGCAGCGTCCGGGGGGGCAATGAAAAACTGTTTTTT
TRBJ2-7,NA,TRBV6-2/TRBV6-3,TRBD1,CASSYTGGDRVYF,TGTGCCAGCAGTTACACCGGCGGGGACAGGGTGTACTTC
TRBJ2-3,many,TRBV20-1,TRBD2,CSARGGLAVDTQYF,TGCAGTGCTAGAGGGGGCCTAGCGGTAGATACGCAGTATTTT
TRBJ2-1,NA,TRBV6-1,TRBD1,CASSATFRDRGSNEQFF,TGTGCCAGCAGCGCCACCTTCCGGGACAGGGGTTCCAATGAGCAGTTCTTC
TRBJ2-2,many,TRBV19,TRBD1,CASSAGSGTGPGTGELFF,TGTGCCAGTAGTGCGGGGTCCGGGACAGGGCCGGGCACCGGGGAGCTGTTTTTT
TRBJ1-1,many,TRBV4-1,NA,CASSPSRSRLGDTEAFF,TGCGCCAGCAGCCCATCCCGGTCCCGACTTGGGGACACTGAAGCTTTCTTT
TRBJ1-1,NA,TRBV5-1,NA,CASSLVVVGSEAFF,TGTGCCAGCAGCTTAGTAGTGGTGGGATCTGAAGCTTTCTTT
TRBJ2-5,many,TRBV5-6,NA,CASSLGFGGQETQYF,TGTGCCAGCAGCTTGGGATTCGGCGGGCAAGAGACCCAGTACTTC
TRBJ2-3,many,TRBV6-5,TRBD2,CASKETSVGADTQYF,TGTGCCAGCAAAGAAACTAGCGTTGGGGCAGATACGCAGTATTTT
TRBJ2-2,many,TRBV5-1,NA,CASSHGGTANTGELFF,TGCGCCAGCAGCCACGGCGGGACAGCGAACACCGGGGAGCTGTTTTTT
TRBJ2-5,NA,TRBV7-9,NA,CASRTRQETQYF,TGTGCCAGCAGGACAAGACAAGAGACCCAGTACTTC
TRBJ1-4,many,TRBV5-1,TRBD1,CASSGGTGNEKLFF,TGCGCCAGCAGCGGGGGGACAGGGAATGAAAAACTGTTTTTT
TRBJ2-7,medium-sized,TRBV20-1,TRBD1,CSALTGAEPYEQYF,TGCAGTGCCCTGACAGGGGCCGAACCCTACGAGCAGTACTTC
TRBJ2-5,many,TRBV19,TRBD2,CASSPGRGLAGSVETQYF,TGTGCCAGTAGTCCCGGTCGGGGACTAGCGGGATCGGTAGAGACCCAGTACTTC
TRBJ2-2,many,TRBV5-1,NA,CASSLLSTGELFF,TGCGCCAGCAGCTTGTTGTCTACCGGGGAGCTGTTTTTT
TRBJ2-1,NA,TRBV11-3,NA,CASSLGASPYEQFF,TGTGCCAGCAGCTTAGGGGCGAGCCCCTACGAGCAGTTCTTC
TRBJ1-1,many,TRBV29-1,NA,CSGYDTEAFF,TGCAGCGGTTATGACACTGAAGCTTTCTTT
TRBJ2-7,many,TRBV19,NA,CASGWGTNEQYF,TGTGCCAGCGGATGGGGTACCAACGAGCAGTACTTC
TRBJ1-6,many,TRBV20-1,TRBD1,CSAREEDRGYNSPLHF,TGCAGTGCTAGAGAGGAAGACAGGGGCTATAATTCACCCCTCCACTTT
TRBJ1-4,many,TRBV29-1,NA,CSVVDLNEKLFF,TGCAGCGTTGTAGATCTCAATGAAAAACTGTTTTTT
TRBJ2-1,many,TRBV12-3/TRBV12-4,TRBD2,CASSLDGRGDEQFF,TGTGCCAGCAGTTTGGACGGGAGGGGGGATGAGCAGTTCTTC
TRBJ1-1,many,TRBV5-1,TRBD1,CASSPKTGDGTEAFF,TGCGCCAGCAGCCCCAAAACAGGGGATGGCACTGAAGCTTTCTTT
TRBJ2-2,many,TRBV5-5,TRBD2,CASSLTPGTSGIAGELFF,TGTGCCAGCAGCCTTACACCCGGGACTAGCGGGATCGCCGGGGAGCTGTTTTTT
TRBJ2-7,few,TRBV3-1,NA,CASSPYSSYEQYF,TGTGCCAGCAGCCCCTACAGCTCCTACGAGCAGTACTTC
TRBJ2-3,NA,TRBV4-1,NA,CASSQGRRDTSTDTQYF,TGCGCCAGCAGCCAAGGCCGCCGGGACACTAGCACAGATACGCAGTATTTT
TRBJ2-1,many,TRBV20-1,TRBD2,CSVLGGTSGSQGEQFF,TGCAGTGTCCTTGGGGGGACTAGCGGGAGTCAGGGTGAGCAGTTCTTC
TRBJ2-1,many,TRBV28,NA,CASSCSPRDEQFF,TGTGCCAGCAGTTGCTCCCCGAGGGATGAGCAGTTCTTC
TRBJ2-3,many,TRBV20-1,NA,CSARDLGKTDTQYF,TGCAGTGCTAGAGATTTGGGGAAGACAGATACGCAGTATTTT
TRBJ2-5,many,TRBV29-1,NA,CSVGDLEETQYF,TGCAGCGTTGGGGATTTGGAAGAGACCCAGTACTTC
TRBJ2-1,many,TRBV20-1,TRBD2,CSATTSGRYNEQFF,TGCAGTGCAACGACTAGCGGGAGATACAATGAGCAGTTCTTC
TRBJ2-1,few,TRBV6-2/TRBV6-3,NA,CASTPDGILNEQFF,TGTGCCAGCACTCCGGACGGGATTCTCAATGAGCAGTTCTTC
TRBJ2-3,NA,TRBV4-1,NA,CASSHGPERITDTQYF,TGCGCCAGCAGCCACGGTCCAGAACGGATCACAGATACGCAGTATTTT
TRBJ2-5,few,TRBV5-4,NA,CASSLGQGHETQYF,TGTGCCAGCAGCTTGGGTCAGGGGCACGAGACCCAGTACTTC
TRBJ1-2,many,TRBV3-1,NA,CASSQDQAGYGYTF,TGTGCCAGCAGCCAAGATCAGGCAGGGTATGGCTACACCTTC
TRBJ1-5,many,TRBV20-1,NA,CSARGPGAGGNQPQHF,TGCAGTGCTAGAGGTCCGGGGGCGGGGGGCAATCAGCCCCAGCATTTT
TRBJ2-3,many,TRBV9,TRBD2,CASSPSRAGGPDTQYF,TGTGCCAGCAGCCCCAGTCGAGCGGGAGGGCCAGATACGCAGTATTTT
TRBJ2-7,many,TRBV20-1,NA,CSARSSGLSYEQYF,TGCAGTGCTAGGAGTAGCGGCCTCTCCTACGAGCAGTACTTC
TRBJ1-2,few,TRBV5-4,TRBD1,CASSFDRVCSF,TGTGCCAGCAGCTTCGACAGGGTCTGTTCCTTC
TRBJ1-1,many,TRBV28,NA,CASTQGTEAFF,TGTGCCAGCACCCAGGGGACTGAAGCTTTCTTT
TRBJ2-3,many,TRBV29-1,NA,CSVAQMGTDTQYF,TGCAGCGTTGCGCAGATGGGCACAGATACGCAGTATTTT
TRBJ2-5,many,TRBV20-1,NA,CSAGRAETQYF,TGCAGTGCTGGCAGGGCAGAGACCCAGTACTTC
TRBJ2-7,many,TRBV20-1,TRBD1,CSAKAEGAPSYEQYF,TGCAGTGCTAAGGCTGAGGGGGCGCCATCCTACGAGCAGTACTTC